The subject of this entry is one T cell receptor beta chain. The antigen is undetermined. All patients were mismatch repair deficient, assessed by either PCR or immunohistochemistry. TCRs were sequenced from a few patients responding to pembrolizumab. This specimen comes from a study of PD-1 blockade in mismatch repair-deficient tumors. Study in general: Patients had 12 mismatch repair-deficient cancer types, all previously treated and progressing. Overall study results and limits: Rapid post-treatment expansion, then contraction, generally preceding radiologic response, marked tumor-resident clones.

Here immunoSEQ multiplex PCR was the method, and the copy in TCRdb shows in-frame clones only, minus some. The sample yields some 27,000 clones, around 85% seen once. The source was PBMCs, collected before pembrolizumab treatment. The origin of this receptor is an adult with mismatch repair-deficient cancer.

The CDR3 nucleotides are TGTGCCAGCAGTTTTGGGGGCGGATCCCAAGAGACCCAGTACTTC. Its protein product is CASSFGGGSQETQYF. The chain links TRBV6-1 to TRBJ2-5; possible D gene TRBD1, 6 bases. CDR1 MNHNS and CDR2 SASEGT come from the germline V gene. Trimming removed 5 bases from V and 1 base from J, with 14 bases in between. The CDR3 covers 15 residues.